A single sample is the source of the 30 T cell receptor beta chains below, sequenced in a study of shared clonotypes between healthy human individuals. Data came from immunoSEQ multiplex PCR; TCRdb stores just in-frame clones and leaves some out. The table includes about 2 million clones, over 85% detected once. The sample comprised naive CD4+ T cells sorted from blood. Subset meaning: CD45RA+ positively selected. The receptors shown here come from a man aged 18 to 35 in good health.

The V gene is TRBV15, the J gene TRBJ2-1, with D unresolved. The CDR3 covers 15 residues. In germline, CDR1 is LNHNV, CDR2 YYDKDF (reference sequence). V was clipped by 0 bases and J by 8 bases, with 14 bases between them. The CDR3 reads CATSRDSRWADEQFF. DNA of the CDR3: TGTGCCACCAGCAGAGATTCTAGGTGGGCGGATGAGCAGTTCTTC. The full variable domain, completed using reference TRBV15 and TRBJ2-1, is DAMVIQNPRYQVTQFGKPVTLSCSQTLNHNVMYWYQQKSSQAPKLLFHYYDKDFNNEADTPDNFQSRRPNTSFCFLDIRSPGLGDTAMYLCATSRDSRWADEQFFGPGTRLTVL.

CDR3 DNA sequence: TGTGCCAGCAGTCTTTCTAGCGGGAGTTCTACCGGGGAGCTGTTTTTT. Its protein is CASSLSSGSSTGELFF. This sequence joins TRBV6-6 and TRBJ2-2, with 10 bases aligning to TRBD2. Germline values: CDR1 MNHNY, CDR2 SVGAGI (reference sequence). The CDR3 covers 16 residues. V was pared by 5 bases and J by 5 bases, with 8 bases of the junction left unmatched.

The rearrangement links TRBV28 to TRBJ2-3; D gene uncertain. Per the germline V gene, CDR1 is MDHEN and CDR2 is SYDVKM. The CDR3 consists of 15 residues. V was clipped by 2 bases and J by 3 bases, with 12 bases between them. The CDR3 loop is CASSLGGIRTDTQYF. The DNA for the CDR3 is TGTGCCAGCAGTTTAGGTGGCATCCGTACAGATACGCAGTATTTT.

Notes on this clone: Other DNA sequences of this sample code for an identical CDR3. The rearrangement links TRBV9 to TRBJ2-5; D possibly uses TRBD1 or TRBD2 (6 bases each). Germline assignment: CDR1 SGDLS and CDR2 YYNGEE. The CDR3 consists of 14 residues. Trimming stripped 0 bases from V and 5 bases from J, with 11 bases between. The CDR3 sequence is CASSVEGGRETQYF. CDR3 coding DNA: TGTGCCAGCAGCGTAGAGGGGGGCCGGGAGACCCAGTACTTC.

The chain carries TRBV29-1 and TRBJ2-2; 10 nucleotides line up with TRBD1. The CDR3 runs to 13 residues. Germline V gives CDR1 SQVTM, CDR2 ANQGSEA. Losses at the gene ends were 8 bases for V and 5 bases for J; bases not matched to a gene: 5. The CDR3 sequence: CSIGQGGTGELFF. CDR3 sequence (DNA): TGCAGCATCGGACAGGGGGGAACCGGGGAGCTGTTTTTT.

This clone was detected once. V is TRBV6-1 and J is TRBJ1-2, with a weak D call TRBD1 (6 bases). The CDR3 has 13 amino acids. V was trimmed by 11 bases and J by 1 base, leaving 14 bases between them. Germline V gives CDR1 MNHNS, CDR2 SASEGT. CDR3 sequence reads: CAGKRGHNYGYTF. As DNA, the CDR3 is TGTGCCGGTAAACGGGGGCATAACTATGGCTACACCTTC.

The CDR3 spells CASSLPRLAGGTGELFF. DNA for the CDR3: TGTGCCAGCAGCTTGCCCCGACTAGCGGGAGGAACCGGGGAGCTGTTTTTT. V gene TRBV5-4 combines with J gene TRBJ2-2; TRBD2 matches 13 bases. Germline lookup yields CDR1 SGHNT and CDR2 YYREEE (reference sequence). Trimming at V came to 1 base and at J to 5 bases, leaving 5 bases not matched to a gene. The CDR3 runs to 17 residues.

V is TRBV28 and J is TRBJ1-4, with a tentative D call TRBD1 (5 bases). There are 15 residues in the CDR3. CDR1 MDHEN and CDR2 SYDVKM come from the germline V gene. The ends were cut back, 6 bases at V and 7 bases at J, with 18 bases in the middle. In nucleotides, the CDR3 is TGTGCCAGCAGGCCCTGGGGGGGTATGAGTGAAAAACTGTTTTTT. Its protein is CASRPWGGMSEKLFF.

Notes on this clone: This sample includes further DNA sequences coding for the same CDR3. This sequence joins TRBV5-4 and TRBJ1-2; D possibly corresponds to TRBD1 (6 bases). Between the trimmed V and J ends, which lost 0 bases and 0 bases, there was a span of 6 bases. The CDR3 has 14 residues. CDR1 is SGHNT and CDR2 is YYREEE in the germline V gene (reference sequence). The CDR3 protein is CASSLEGANYGYTF. The CDR3 nucleotides read TGTGCCAGCAGCTTGGAGGGGGCTAACTATGGCTACACCTTC.

The chain employs TRBV2 and TRBJ2-3; a possible D gene is TRBD2 (5 bases). CDR3 length: 14 residues. Trimming stripped 6 bases from V and 0 bases from J, with 10 bases between. The germline V gene encodes CDR1 SNHLY and CDR2 FYNNEI. Written as DNA, the CDR3 is TGTGCCAGCAGATTTAGCGTGAGCACAGATACGCAGTATTTT. Translating gives CASRFSVSTDTQYF.

This chain links TRBV18 with TRBJ2-1; the D call may be TRBD1 or TRBD2 (5 bases each). CDR3 length: 13 residues. V lost 5 bases and J lost 7, with 12 bases in between. Germline CDR1 reads KGHSH; CDR2 reads LQKENI. The CDR3 spells CASSDSGGNEQFF. The CDR3 nucleotides read TGTGCCAGCTCAGACAGCGGCGGGAATGAGCAGTTCTTC.

This clone was detected once. The rearrangement joins TRBV7-8 to TRBJ1-3; D remains ambiguous. V lost 3 bases to trimming and J lost 3 bases, with 15 bases between them. The CDR3 has 16 residues. The germline CDR1 and CDR2 sequences are SGHVS and FQNEAQ. CDR3 coding DNA: TGTGCCAGCAGCTTTTGGGAAGGCCGAGGTGGAAACACCATATATTTT. It codes for CASSFWEGRGGNTIYF.

The DNA for the CDR3 is TGTGCCAGCAGCCCTTTTACGTCCGGGACAGGGGGCGGAGAGACCCAGTACTTC. As protein: CASSPFTSGTGGGETQYF. The V gene is TRBV9, the J gene TRBJ2-5, with 12 bases lining up with TRBD1. The germline CDR1 and CDR2 sequences are SGDLS and YYNGEE. The V gene end was trimmed by 4 bases and the J gene end by 4 bases; junction bases not matched to a gene: 14. The length of the CDR3 is 18 residues.

This clone showed up just once. V is TRBV19 and J is TRBJ1-5; D unresolved. Trimming pared 3 bases from V and 5 bases from J, leaving 8 bases between. Germline V lookup: CDR1 LNHDA, CDR2 SQIVND (reference sequence). This CDR3 has 13 residues. The DNA for the CDR3 is TGTGCCAGTAGTATTACATACTATCAGCCCCAGCATTTT. Its protein is CASSITYYQPQHF.

In its sample, this clone was seen once. The same CDR3 also results from other DNA sequences found in this sample. The V and J genes are TRBV6-6 and TRBJ1-5; D is uncertain. This CDR3 contains 13 residues. V was shortened by 7 bases and J by 0 bases, with 7 bases between the two germline ends. CDR1 and CDR2 from the germline V gene are MNHNY and SVGAGI (reference sequence). CDR3 nucleotides: TGTGCCAGCACCCCTGGTAGCAATCAGCCCCAGCATTTT. It yields the protein CASTPGSNQPQHF.

The chain recombines TRBV21-1 with TRBJ2-2; TRBD2, the table's D call, lacks a check against the DNA. TRBV21-1 is given as a pseudogene. The CDR3 has 16 residues. CDR3: CASSREREQPTGELFF. CDR3 nucleotide sequence: TGTGCCAGCAGCAGGGAACGGGAGCAGCCCACCGGGGAGCTGTTTTTT.

V and J are TRBV28 and TRBJ2-3; D unresolved. Germline CDR1 reads MDHEN; CDR2 reads SYDVKM. The length of the CDR3 is 11 residues. V shed 7 bases and J shed 6 bases, with 8 bases lying between them. The CDR3 DNA sequence: TGTGCCAGCACTCAAAGGGATACGCAGTATTTT. Translated: CASTQRDTQYF.

The rearrangement links TRBV6-5 to TRBJ1-1; 9 bases line up with TRBD1. Germline V gene data show CDR1 as MNHEY and CDR2 as SVGAGI. V shed 9 bases, J shed 3 bases, and the junction held 5 bases outside the gene matches. The CDR3 has 13 amino acids. CDR3 DNA sequence: TGTGCCAGTCACAGGGGGCCGGACACTGAAGCTTTCTTT. It encodes CASHRGPDTEAFF.

The chain recombines TRBV28 with TRBJ2-7; D is uncertain. The V end was cut by 3 bases, the J end by 2 bases, with 14 bases between. The CDR3 is made up of 15 amino acids. Germline CDR1 is MDHEN and CDR2 is SYDVKM. The CDR3 DNA reads TGTGCCAGCAGTTTTCCCACCAAAATCGCCTACGAGCAGTACTTC. Translation gives CASSFPTKIAYEQYF.

The chain couples TRBV5-1 to TRBJ1-1, with D unclear. Trimming removed 5 bases from V and 3 bases from J, with 5 bases in between. Germline CDR1 and CDR2: SGHRS and YFSETQ. The CDR3 is 11 amino acids. CDR3 region: CASRRDTEAFF. As DNA, the CDR3 is TGCGCCAGCAGGCGGGACACTGAAGCTTTCTTT.

Only one count was recorded for this clone. V is TRBV2 and J is TRBJ2-7; 14 nucleotides match TRBD2. CDR3 size: 18 residues. V lost 4 bases and J lost 1; bases outside the gene matches: 9. Germline V gene sequence: CDR1 SNHLY, CDR2 FYNNEI. The CDR3 spells CASSVPGLAGVKSYEQYF. In DNA form, the CDR3 reads TGTGCCAGCAGTGTTCCGGGACTAGCGGGAGTTAAATCCTACGAGCAGTACTTC.

This clone appeared a single time. The CDR3 nucleotides are TGTGCCAGCAGTTACGGACAGAGCTCCTACAATGAGCAGTTCTTC. Amino acids: CASSYGQSSYNEQFF. The chain joins TRBV6-6 to TRBJ2-1, with a possible D match to TRBD1 (6 bases). This CDR3 comprises 15 residues. Germline CDR1 MNHNY, CDR2 SVGAGI (reference sequence). V lost 2 bases, J lost 0 bases, and 8 bases lay in between.

This chain connects TRBV7-3 to TRBJ1-4; D gene ambiguous. The germline V gene has CDR1 SGHTA and CDR2 FQGTGA. This CDR3 spans 13 amino acids. Trimming stripped 5 bases from V and 4 bases from J, with 8 bases between. CDR3 loop: CASSQNSNEKLFF. The CDR3 coding sequence is TGTGCCAGCAGCCAAAACAGTAATGAAAAACTGTTTTTT.

The V gene is TRBV5-4, the J gene TRBJ2-7, with D possibly being TRBD1 (6 bases). The CDR3 has 16 residues. The V gene lost 4 bases and the J gene lost 6 bases, with 23 bases spanning the gap. Germline V gene lookup returns CDR1 SGHNT and CDR2 YYREEE (reference sequence). The chain's CDR3 is CASSPNTGRYISEQYF. In nucleotides, the CDR3 is TGTGCCAGCAGCCCGAATACAGGGCGGTACATATCCGAGCAGTACTTC.

This clone was found once. V and J are TRBV27 and TRBJ2-5, with D possibly matching TRBD2 (6 bases). This CDR3 has 14 residues. CDR1 and CDR2 from the germline V gene are MNHEY and SMNVEV (reference sequence). V lost 3 bases to trimming and J lost 5 bases, with 13 bases between them. Here the CDR3 reads CASSLYWGEETQYF. The DNA of the CDR3 is TGTGCCAGCAGTTTGTATTGGGGGGAGGAGACCCAGTACTTC.

The chain couples TRBV7-8 to TRBJ2-1; a possible D gene is TRBD2 (5 bases). The ends were cut back, 6 bases at V and 2 bases at J, with 11 bases in the middle. The CDR3 length is 14 residues. Germline CDR1 reads SGHVS; CDR2 reads FQNEAQ. CDR3 amino acids: CASRMDGTYNEQFF. DNA of the CDR3: TGTGCCAGCAGAATGGACGGGACCTACAATGAGCAGTTCTTC.

The V and J genes are TRBV4-1 and TRBJ2-7; D is uncertain. V was trimmed by 3 bases and J by 4 bases, leaving 13 bases between them. The CDR3 is 14 amino acids. Germline V gene data show CDR1 as MGHRA and CDR2 as YSYEKL. CDR3 in amino acids: CASSQAVFPYEQYF. DNA of the CDR3: TGCGCCAGCAGCCAGGCCGTATTTCCATACGAGCAGTACTTC.

This clone has only one observation. The chain employs TRBV7-9 and TRBJ1-4; D unclear. This CDR3 contains 15 residues. The V gene's germline CDR1 is SEHNR and CDR2 FQNEAQ (reference sequence). V lost 5 bases and J lost 0, with 10 bases in between. For the CDR3, the DNA is TGTGCCAGCAGCGGAGACGGAGCAACTAATGAAAAACTGTTTTTT. This translates into CASSGDGATNEKLFF.

The chain uses TRBV4-1 and TRBJ2-1, with TRBD2 matching over 15 bases. The CDR3 spans 18 residues. The germline gives CDR1 MGHRA, CDR2 YSYEKL. Losses at the gene ends were 3 bases for V and 2 bases for J; bases not matched to a gene: 5. CDR3 sequence reads: CASSHGLAGGFPYNEQFF. CDR3 in DNA: TGCGCCAGCAGCCATGGACTAGCGGGAGGGTTCCCCTACAATGAGCAGTTCTTC.

The CDR3 DNA follows: TGTGCCAGCAGAGATCGACAGGGGTCGTCCTACGAGCAGTACTTC. Protein: CASRDRQGSSYEQYF. This rearrangement joins TRBV27 to TRBJ2-7, with 8 nucleotides matching TRBD1. Germline CDR1 is MNHEY and CDR2 is SMNVEV (reference sequence). The CDR3 consists of 15 residues. J gave up 1 base and V 6 bases, and 8 bases lay outside the gene matches.